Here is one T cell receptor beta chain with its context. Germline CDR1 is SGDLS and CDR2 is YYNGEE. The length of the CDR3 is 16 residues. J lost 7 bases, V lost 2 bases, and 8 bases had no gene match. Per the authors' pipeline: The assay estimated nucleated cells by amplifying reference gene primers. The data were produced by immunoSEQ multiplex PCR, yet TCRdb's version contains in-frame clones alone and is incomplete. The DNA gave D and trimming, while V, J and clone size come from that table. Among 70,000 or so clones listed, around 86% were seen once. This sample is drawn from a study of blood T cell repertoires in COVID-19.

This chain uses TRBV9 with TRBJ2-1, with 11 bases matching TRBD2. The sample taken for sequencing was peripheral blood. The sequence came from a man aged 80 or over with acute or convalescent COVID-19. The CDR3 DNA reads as TGTGCCAGCAGCGTCGGCGGGACTAGCGGTTGGAATGAGCAGTTCTTC. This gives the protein CASSVGGTSGWNEQFF.